This is a list of T cell receptor beta chains from one sample in a study of beta chain features in type 1 diabetes. Sequenced by immunoSEQ multiplex PCR; TCRdb stores in-frame clones only, minus some. The repertoire consists of approximately 30,000 clones, with about 61% occurring once and the leading ten covering roughly 2.4%. Sequencing was done on a sample of Tregs from blood. The receptors stem from a young woman with type 1 diabetes. Each CDR3 is given with its conserved first and last residue. The D gene is left open where the match is weak. Clone size appears in some rows only: once, few, many, or a class for an expanded clone.

cdr3_aa: CASAQGGDYEQYF
cdr3_nt: TGTGCCAGCGCCCAGGGCGGGGACTACGAGCAGTACTTC
d_call: .
v_call: TRBV28
clone_size: .
j_call: TRBJ2-7

cdr3_aa: CASSLAGWDGGRDVSGNTIYF
cdr3_nt: TGTGCCAGCAGCTTGGCGGGTTGGGACGGGGGACGGGACGTATCTGGAAACACCATATATTTT
d_call: .
v_call: TRBV13
clone_size: few
j_call: TRBJ1-3

cdr3_aa: CASSFFLDRGIGYTF
cdr3_nt: TGTGCCAGCAGTTTCTTCCTCGACAGGGGTATTGGCTACACCTTC
d_call: TRBD1
v_call: TRBV28
clone_size: .
j_call: TRBJ1-2

cdr3_aa: CASSLQAGTGTGELFF
cdr3_nt: TGTGCCAGCTCACTACAGGCCGGGACAGGGACCGGGGAGCTGTTTTTT
d_call: TRBD1
v_call: TRBV18
clone_size: .
j_call: TRBJ2-2

cdr3_aa: CAWSTEGKQPQHF
cdr3_nt: TGTGCCTGGAGTACGGAGGGAAAACAGCCCCAGCATTTT
d_call: .
v_call: TRBV30
clone_size: .
j_call: TRBJ1-5

cdr3_aa: CASSFGRGNEQYF
cdr3_nt: TGTGCCAGCAGCTTCGGCAGGGGGAACGAGCAGTACTTC
d_call: TRBD1
v_call: TRBV7-3
clone_size: .
j_call: TRBJ2-7

cdr3_aa: CASSLLGGTGELFF
cdr3_nt: TGTGCCAGCAGCTTATTGGGGGGCACCGGGGAGCTGTTTTTT
d_call: .
v_call: TRBV7-3
clone_size: .
j_call: TRBJ2-2

cdr3_aa: CASNRQARDYGYTF
cdr3_nt: TGTGCCAGTAACCGACAGGCGCGGGACTATGGCTACACCTTC
d_call: .
v_call: TRBV19
clone_size: .
j_call: TRBJ1-2

cdr3_aa: CASYQQGGSEQYF
cdr3_nt: TGTGCCAGCTACCAACAGGGGGGAAGCGAGCAGTACTTC
d_call: TRBD1
v_call: TRBV5-4
clone_size: .
j_call: TRBJ2-7

cdr3_aa: CASSESPGTGTVGTEAFF
cdr3_nt: TGCGCCAGCAGTGAGTCGCCCGGGACAGGGACAGTGGGCACTGAAGCTTTCTTT
d_call: TRBD1
v_call: TRBV10-1
clone_size: .
j_call: TRBJ1-1

cdr3_aa: CASSSDRAEAFF
cdr3_nt: TGTGCCAGCAGCTCCGACAGGGCTGAAGCTTTCTTT
d_call: TRBD1
v_call: TRBV7-9
clone_size: few
j_call: TRBJ1-1

cdr3_aa: CASSFGQVSYNEQFF
cdr3_nt: TGTGCCAGCAGCTTTGGGCAGGTCTCCTACAATGAGCAGTTCTTC
d_call: .
v_call: TRBV7-8
clone_size: .
j_call: TRBJ2-1

cdr3_aa: CASSPGTSGIGYEQYF
cdr3_nt: TGTGCCAGCTCACCTGGGACTAGCGGGATAGGCTACGAGCAGTACTTC
d_call: TRBD2
v_call: TRBV18
clone_size: .
j_call: TRBJ2-7

cdr3_aa: CASSLLGDDNYGYTF
cdr3_nt: TGTGCCAGCAGTTTGCTAGGAGATGATAACTATGGCTACACCTTC
d_call: .
v_call: TRBV27
clone_size: .
j_call: TRBJ1-2

cdr3_aa: CASSLPLPSQGSSQETQYF
cdr3_nt: TGCGCCAGCAGCTTGCCCTTACCTTCACAGGGGTCAAGCCAAGAGACCCAGTACTTC
d_call: TRBD1
v_call: TRBV5-1
clone_size: .
j_call: TRBJ2-5

cdr3_aa: CASRSSYNEQFF
cdr3_nt: TGCGCCAGCAGGAGCTCATACAATGAGCAGTTCTTC
d_call: .
v_call: TRBV5-1
clone_size: few
j_call: TRBJ2-1

cdr3_aa: CASSVGPRDGYTF
cdr3_nt: TGTGCCAGCAGCGTAGGACCTCGGGATGGCTACACCTTC
d_call: .
v_call: TRBV9
clone_size: .
j_call: TRBJ1-2

cdr3_aa: CASSRDRVYNEQFF
cdr3_nt: TGTGCCAGCAGTCGGGACAGGGTATACAATGAGCAGTTCTTC
d_call: TRBD1
v_call: TRBV11-3
clone_size: once
j_call: TRBJ2-1

cdr3_aa: CASSADRGVSYEQYF
cdr3_nt: TGTGCCAGCAGCGCCGACAGGGGAGTCTCCTACGAGCAGTACTTC
d_call: TRBD1
v_call: TRBV5-5
clone_size: .
j_call: TRBJ2-7

cdr3_aa: CASSLKLAGVREQFF
cdr3_nt: TGCGCCAGCAGCTTGAAACTAGCGGGAGTACGGGAGCAGTTCTTC
d_call: TRBD2
v_call: TRBV5-1
clone_size: .
j_call: TRBJ2-1

cdr3_aa: CASSRQGTTSGELFF
cdr3_nt: TGTGCCAGCAGTCGACAGGGGACGACTTCCGGGGAGCTGTTTTTT
d_call: TRBD1
v_call: TRBV6-6
clone_size: .
j_call: TRBJ2-2

cdr3_aa: CASRGTSVSYNEQFF
cdr3_nt: TGTGCCAGCAGGGGGACTAGCGTCTCCTACAATGAGCAGTTCTTC
d_call: TRBD2
v_call: TRBV6-1
clone_size: .
j_call: TRBJ2-1

cdr3_aa: CASMVAGGAEQTQYF
cdr3_nt: TGTGCCAGCATGGTAGCGGGAGGAGCTGAACAGACCCAGTACTTC
d_call: TRBD2
v_call: TRBV28
clone_size: .
j_call: TRBJ2-5

cdr3_aa: CASSPRGVLETQYF
cdr3_nt: TGTGCCAGTAGTCCACGAGGAGTGCTAGAGACCCAGTACTTC
d_call: .
v_call: TRBV19
clone_size: .
j_call: TRBJ2-5